These 7 T cell receptor beta chains share one sample of origin, sequenced in a study of T cell responses to AZD1222 COVID-19 vaccine (dated by TCRdb to the early 2020s). The time point label corresponds to: about 28 days (+/-7) after the second vaccine dose. The method behind the library was the immunoSEQ multiplex PCR assay. TCRdb stores this immuneACCESS table with in-frame sequences only. Part of the clones is absent; in the studies checked, under half of the shortfall reflects unresolved V genes, and no reason is known for the rest. Across this sample there are 45,000 or so clones, with about 90% seen only once. The ten largest clones add up to 0.95% to 1.2% of the sample. The sample was peripheral blood, taken 28 days after the second AZD1222 dose. The receptors were gathered from an adult who received the AZD1222 COVID-19 vaccine.

V and J are TRBV7-8 and TRBJ1-2; D call uncertain. CDR1 and CDR2 (germline): SGHVS, FQNEAQ. This CDR3 region has 19 residues. The germline V and J ends were trimmed by 4 bases and 1 base, with 25 bases remaining between them. CDR3 sequence (DNA): TGTGCCAGCAGCTCAACCGGAAAGGACGGATATGGAAATAACTATGGCTACACCTTC. Protein: CASSSTGKDGYGNNYGYTF.

This clone was seen only a few times. This chain uses TRBV19 with TRBJ2-7, with TRBD1 matching over 7 bases. The germline V gene has CDR1 LNHDA and CDR2 SQIVND (reference sequence). This CDR3 is built from 14 residues. V shed 4 bases and J 3 bases; nucleotides not matched to a gene: 6. CDR3 in amino acids: CASSTMAGGYEQYF. CDR3 bases: TGTGCCAGTAGTACAATGGCAGGGGGCTACGAGCAGTACTTC. The full variable domain, its missing parts supplied by reference TRBV19 and TRBJ2-7, is DGGITQSPKYLFRKEGQNVTLSCEQNLNHDAMYWYRQDPGQGLRLIYYSQIVNDFQKGDIAEGYSVSREKKESFPLTVTSAQKNPTAFYLCASSTMAGGYEQYFGPGTRLTVT.

The chain has TRBV7-2 and TRBJ1-5; no definite D call. The CDR3 covers 15 residues. Looked up from germline, CDR1 is SGHTA and CDR2 is FQGNSA. V lost 2 bases and J lost 3, with 11 bases in between. CDR3 coding DNA: TGTGCCAGCAGCTTAAACGGAGCCACCAATCAGCCCCAGCATTTT. Protein: CASSLNGATNQPQHF.

This rearrangement joins TRBV3-1 (or the pseudogene TRBV3-2) to TRBJ1-6; D is unclear. Germline V CDR1 and CDR2: LGHDT, YNNKEL (reference sequence). The CDR3 length is 14 residues. Trimming pared 0 bases from V and 11 bases from J, leaving 11 bases between. The CDR3 reads CASSQDARLTPLHF. CDR3 bases: TGTGCCAGCAGCCAAGACGCTAGATTAACACCCCTCCACTTT.

The count of this clone is one. The chain employs TRBV5-5 and TRBJ1-5; D is unresolved. Trimming left V 4 bases short and J 0 bases short, with 11 bases between. CDR1 is SGHKS, CDR2 YYEKEE, per germline (reference sequence). There are 15 residues in the CDR3. In DNA form, the CDR3 reads TGTGCCAGCAGCCCGGTGAAACATAGCAATCAGCCCCAGCATTTT. The encoded protein is CASSPVKHSNQPQHF.

This clone was seen a single time. The rearrangement uses TRBV7-2 and TRBJ2-5, with 7 bases lining up with TRBD2. After removal of 1 base from V and 5 bases from J, the junction contained 7 bases not matched to a gene. Germline CDR1 is SGHTA and CDR2 is FQGNSA. The CDR3 loop spans 15 amino acids. This chain's CDR3 is CASSLGSGFEETQYF. The CDR3, as DNA: TGTGCCAGCAGCTTAGGTAGCGGGTTCGAGGAGACCCAGTACTTC.

The rearrangement links TRBV5-6 to TRBJ2-6; D gene uncertain. The CDR3 extends over 14 amino acids. Germline V CDR1 and CDR2: SGHDT, YYEEEE. Trimming cost V 4 bases and J 0 bases, with 5 bases left between them. This chain's CDR3 is CASSRRSGANVLTF. DNA of the CDR3: TGTGCCAGCAGCCGGCGCTCTGGGGCCAACGTCCTGACTTTC.